This is a list of T cell receptor beta chains from one sample in a study of cytomegalovirus exposure and HLA in healthy donors. Sequencing was performed with immunoSEQ multiplex PCR; in TCRdb, only in-frame clones are kept and a portion is missing. The table lists about 200,000 clones, about 80% of them singletons. The sequencing sample was made of PBMCs. The receptors were gathered from a girl under 18 in good health and CMV-seronegative. The CDR3 runs from the conserved cysteine through the conserved F or W. A D gene is named only where the DNA matches it firmly. A clone size is listed for some rows: how often the clone was seen (once, few, many), or a class if it is expanded.

abundance,j_gene,v_gene,d_gene,CDR3aa,CDR3nt
-,TRBJ2-3,TRBV7-8,TRBD2,CASSLGGGKATDTQYF,TGTGCCAGCAGCTTAGGGGGGGGTAAAGCCACAGATACGCAGTATTTT
once,TRBJ2-7,TRBV5-1,TRBD2,CASSLGGTSGGHYEQYF,TGCGCCAGCAGCTTGGGCGGGACTAGCGGGGGGCACTACGAGCAGTACTTC
once,TRBJ1-2,TRBV5-1,TRBD1,CASSFAVGQGGDGYTF,TGCGCCAGCAGCTTCGCCGTGGGACAGGGTGGAGATGGCTACACCTTC
-,TRBJ1-5,TRBV6-5,-,CASSYRDNQPQHF,TGTGCCAGCAGTTACCGCGATAATCAGCCCCAGCATTTT
-,TRBJ2-3,TRBV7-2,TRBD2,CASSRLAGVQYF,TGTGCCAGCAGCCGCCTAGCGGGGGTGCAGTATTTT
-,TRBJ2-7,TRBV7-8,-,CASSLPSLRSYEQYF,TGTGCCAGCAGCCTTCCATCGCTGAGGTCCTACGAGCAGTACTTC
-,TRBJ2-1,TRBV29-1,-,CSVPGLHNEQFF,TGCAGCGTCCCGGGACTCCACAATGAGCAGTTCTTC
-,TRBJ2-1,TRBV5-1,TRBD2,CASRQLAASYNEQFF,TGCGCCAGCCGTCAACTAGCGGCCTCCTACAATGAGCAGTTCTTC
once,TRBJ1-1,TRBV19,-,CASTSSNTAFF,TGTGCCAGTACTTCTTCAAACACGGCTTTCTTT
-,TRBJ2-1,TRBV2,TRBD2,CASSEASGFSYNEQFF,TGTGCCAGCAGTGAAGCTAGCGGGTTCTCCTACAATGAGCAGTTCTTC